Described below is a single T cell receptor (beta chain) sequence and its context. This clonotype was observed many times. The antigen this receptor binds is unknown. The input lacks base qualities; no much larger clone sits a single base away. The TCR beta CDR3 regions were amplified from the RNA transcripts. The TCR CDR3 was subjected to a first round of RT-PCR using the HTBI primer set and the Qiagen OneStep RT-PCR kit. Libraries were constructed in a second round of multiplex PCR, after which size selection and purification were performed. The libraries were sequenced on an Illumina HiSeq2000 using paired-end 100 bp reads. The authors' pipeline ran thus. SOAPnuke was used to process the raw data, removing reads that contained adapters or uncalled bases, had a mean Phred below 15, or lacked an exact match to the constant primer or identifier. High-quality paired reads were merged using COPE v1.2.5, and each unique nucleotide sequence was defined as a clonotype. Clonotypes were aligned to IMGT TRBV, TRBD and TRBJ reference segments using MiTCR v1.1. Only V-J combinations with frequency above 0.0001, covering about 99% of repertoires, were analysed. A TCS score was defined as the ratio between F50 (clonal expansion) and ExV (chaos), using BLOSUM62-based TCRdist between CDR3 peptides within each V-J. Welch's t-statistics and random forest reduced some 510 V-J features to 10 to 15, which were used in a naive Bayes classifier (R e1071). The raw public reads went through TCRdb reprocessing: fastp at Q25, MiXCR clone calling, in-frame beta chains kept. Records with the same CDR3 protein are collapsed into one entry carrying the most frequent genes and DNA. The V and J calls, along with clone size, are taken from TCRdb and not from the paper's own processing. The sample yields about 770,000 distinct CDR3 sequences; roughly 20% were counted once. 16% of the sample is held by the ten biggest clonotypes.

These data are taken from a study of T cells in Graves' hyperthyroidism and ophthalmopathy (dated 2019 in TCRdb). The study in broad terms: Peripheral blood samples were taken at initial diagnosis, before any treatment was given. Following sampling, methimazole starting at 30 mg daily was given to hyperthyroidism patients, and high-dose intravenous methylprednisolone was given to ophthalmopathy patients. In addition, the study compared T-cell repertoires in thyroid tissue and in blood from five or six Graves' hyperthyroidism patients. To identify distinguishing TCR V-J signatures, a discovery cohort of 90 to 100 patients was used, comprising some 45 with Graves' ophthalmopathy and some 57 with stable Graves' hyperthyroidism. TCR Vbeta CDR3 sequencing of roughly 140 peripheral blood samples (roughly 41 ophthalmopathy, about 80 hyperthyroidism and approximately 17 progressor patients) is reported in the paper. Whether ophthalmopathy could be predicted prospectively was tested in an independent validation cohort made up of 18 hyperthyroidism patients plus 17 patients who later progressed to ophthalmopathy. For training and testing, the 95 to 100 patients in the discovery cohort were randomly divided in a 7:3 ratio. Results the study describes overall, beyond this receptor: Sample size was not statistically predetermined, and investigators were not blinded to group allocation. In validation, the model predicted progression to ophthalmopathy with over 65% sensitivity and 72% to 85% specificity, a median of approximately 6.7 months before onset. Most expanded thyroid clonotypes (frequency above 0.001) were also found in blood, which suggests that blood repertoires may mirror thyroid immune responses. A 13 V-J signature model separated ophthalmopathy from stable hyperthyroidism, with roughly 88% sensitivity and about 81% specificity in cross-validation and 80%/75% in testing.

The germline V gene gives CDR1 as SGHRS and CDR2 as YFSETQ. The CDR3 measures 13 amino acids from cysteine to phenylalanine. This entry keeps only the CDR3 DNA: 39 bases, framed from base 1. V is cut by 0 bases and J by 6 bases, and the space between the germline ends is 8 bases. Hyperthyroidism patients were newly diagnosed, with disease duration under 2 months, and aged 18 to 65 years. The study excluded patients with uncontrolled infections, other autoimmune diseases, pregnancy or lactation. Diagnoses were established on the basis of clinical symptoms, serum thyroxine and TRAb, thyroid ultrasound, and orbital computed tomography. For progressor patients, blood was drawn at the first diagnosis of hyperthyroidism, before any ophthalmopathy symptoms had appeared. PBMCs were isolated from more than 8 ml of fresh peripheral blood by Ficoll-Paque density gradient centrifugation. Progressor patients were initially diagnosed with Graves' hyperthyroidism and developed ophthalmopathy during follow-up. Total RNA was extracted using Trizol reagent, and RNA quality was assessed on an Agilent 2100 Bioanalyzer.

Recombination connected TRBV5-1 to TRBJ2-3, with the D gene too uncertain to name. The sequence was collected from a woman aged 45-60 years with Graves' hyperthyroidism that later progressed to Graves' ophthalmopathy. Material: blood. The DNA is as follows: TGCGCCAGCAGCTTGGATAGGTCCGATACGCAGTATTTT. The resulting protein is CASSLDRSDTQYF.